A single sample gave rise to the 26 T cell receptor beta chains below, sequenced in a study of identical twins. TCRdb passed the 5' RACE reads through MiXCR, listing each CDR3 protein once. The sample lists 1.5 million to 2 million distinct CDR3 sequences, less than 35% occurring once. The sample comprised cord blood. The receptors derive from a newborn girl in good health.

The chain recombines TRBV6-1 with TRBJ2-1; D unclear. The germline V and J ends were trimmed by 3 bases and 6 bases, with 6 bases remaining between them. Germline CDR1 and CDR2: MNHNS and SASEGT. The CDR3 contains 12 residues. The CDR3 here is CASSDPGNEQFF. The CDR3 DNA is TGTGCCAGCAGTGATCCTGGCAATGAGCAGTTCTTC.

This clonotype was counted between two and nine times. V and J are TRBV7-9 and TRBJ2-1; the match to TRBD2 covers 8 bases. Germline CDR1 SEHNR, CDR2 FQNEAQ (reference sequence). The CDR3 is 14 residues long. After removal of 1 base from V and 7 bases from J, the junction contained 3 bases not matched to a gene. CDR3 amino acids: CASSLGGTRNEQFF. The CDR3 nucleotides are TGTGCCAGCAGCTTAGGCGGGACTAGGAATGAGCAGTTCTTC. The full variable domain, its missing parts supplied by reference TRBV7-9 and TRBJ2-1, is DTGVSQNPRHKITKRGQNVTFRCDPISEHNRLYWYRQTLGQGPEFLTYFQNEAQLEKSRLLSDRFSAERPKGSFSTLEIQRTEQGDSAMYLCASSLGGTRNEQFFGPGTRLTVL.

This clonotype was seen more than once but under ten times. The gene calls are TRBV5-1 and TRBJ2-6; D unresolved. From germline, CDR1 is SGHRS and CDR2 YFSETQ. The CDR3 is made up of 15 amino acids. V lost 5 bases, J lost 1 base, and 10 bases lay in between. The CDR3 DNA sequence: TGCGCCAGCAGAATTGAGGCGTCTGGGGCCAACGTCCTGACTTTC. Its protein product is CASRIEASGANVLTF.

This chain connects TRBV12-3 or TRBV12-4 to TRBJ1-2, with a tentative D call TRBD1 (5 bases). The CDR3 is made up of 15 amino acids. V was trimmed by 6 bases and J by 4 bases, leaving 18 bases between them. CDR3 sequence reads: CASRRSSQVLYGYTF. CDR3 bases: TGTGCCAGCAGACGCTCGTCACAGGTTCTCTATGGCTACACCTTC.

V is TRBV7-9 and J is TRBJ2-2; a weak D match, TRBD2 (5 bases). CDR3 length: 13 amino acids. Between the trimmed V and J ends, which lost 2 bases and 6 bases, there was a span of 7 bases. Germline values: CDR1 SEHNR, CDR2 FQNEAQ (reference sequence). This CDR3 is CASSLTRAGELFF. The CDR3 DNA sequence: TGTGCCAGCAGCTTAACTAGAGCCGGGGAGCTGTTTTTT.

This clonotype has ten or more counts. This CDR3 reads CSAGDSTDTQYF. CDR3 DNA: TGCAGTGCGGGGGACTCCACAGATACGCAGTATTTT. The chain employs TRBV20-1 and TRBJ2-3; D perhaps matches TRBD2 (6 bases). The germline V gene encodes CDR1 DFQATT and CDR2 SNEGSKA (reference sequence). This CDR3 has 12 residues. The V and J ends lost 6 bases and 2 bases respectively, with 9 bases between them.

This clonotype was counted many times. The J gene is TRBJ2-5, the V gene TRBV20-1, with 8 bases lining up with TRBD1. Losses at the gene ends were 6 bases for V and 5 bases for J; bases not matched to a gene: 5. This CDR3 region has 12 residues. Germline V gene sequence: CDR1 DFQATT, CDR2 SNEGSKA (reference sequence). The CDR3 DNA reads TGCAGTGCAAGTAGACAGGGGGAGACCCAGTACTTC. Amino acids: CSASRQGETQYF.

This clonotype has only a few counts. The genes are TRBV19 and TRBJ1-1; D possibly corresponds to TRBD1 (6 bases). The V end was cut by 5 bases, the J end by 3 bases, with 10 bases between. CDR1 is LNHDA and CDR2 is SQIVND in the germline V gene (reference sequence). This CDR3 has 13 amino acids. CDR3: CASSDGGYTEAFF. CDR3 bases: TGTGCCAGTAGTGACGGGGGCTACACTGAAGCTTTCTTT.

V gene TRBV6-6 combines with J gene TRBJ2-5, with TRBD1 identical over 9 bases. There are 15 residues in the CDR3. In germline, CDR1 is MNHNY, CDR2 SVGAGI (reference sequence). V dropped 0 bases and J dropped 11; count of bases not matched to a gene: 10. The CDR3 DNA reads as TGTGCCAGCAGTTACTCTAGGGACAGGGTTGGGGAGCAGTACTTC. It translates to CASSYSRDRVGEQYF.

The chain couples TRBV6-6 to TRBJ1-5; perhaps TRBD1 as D (6 bases). Germline V gene sequence: CDR1 MNHNY, CDR2 SVGAGI (reference sequence). The V end was cut by 5 bases, the J end by 8 bases, with 13 bases between. This CDR3 has 13 amino acids. The CDR3 DNA sequence: TGTGCCAGCAGTGGCGAGGGGGGGAAGCCCCAGCATTTT. It yields the protein CASSGEGGKPQHF.

V usage is TRBV30 and J usage is TRBJ1-6, with D maybe TRBD1 (5 bases). Germline CDR1 is GTSNPN and CDR2 is SVGIG (reference sequence). Trimming shortened V by 1 base and J by 9 bases, and 13 bases separated the two germline ends. The CDR3 consists of 14 residues. The CDR3 spells CAWSEGPAGSPLHF. The CDR3 coding sequence is TGTGCCTGGAGTGAGGGACCGGCTGGTTCACCCCTCCACTTT.

The chain has TRBV10-3 and TRBJ2-7; D is perhaps TRBD1 (7 bases). Germline V gene data show CDR1 as ENHRY and CDR2 as SYGVKD. CDR3 length: 15 amino acids. Trimming took 4 bases from V and 0 from J, leaving 13 bases between them. CDR3 amino acids: CAISGRQGGSYEQYF. The CDR3 DNA reads as TGTGCCATCAGTGGCCGACAGGGAGGCTCCTACGAGCAGTACTTC.

Details on this clonotype: Since a much larger clone is just one base distant, this may be a read error. V and J are TRBV29-1 and TRBJ1-2, with D possibly matching TRBD1 (5 bases). The CDR3 contains 11 residues. The germline CDR1 and CDR2 sequences are SQVTM and ANQGSEA. Trimming left V 4 bases short and J 12 bases short, with 15 bases between. The CDR3 here is CSVGYSRGNTF. The CDR3 DNA reads as TGCAGCGTTGGATACAGTCGGGGCAACACCTTC.

The J gene is TRBJ2-1, the V gene TRBV20-1; D assignment may be TRBD1 or TRBD2 (6 bases each). The CDR3 length is 18 residues. Germline V gene lookup returns CDR1 DFQATT and CDR2 SNEGSKA (reference sequence). Between the trimmed V and J ends, which lost 0 bases and 0 bases, there was a span of 18 bases. CDR3 in amino acids: CSARDPGGQHSSYNEQFF. The DNA for the CDR3 is TGCAGTGCTAGAGATCCCGGGGGCCAACATAGCTCCTACAATGAGCAGTTCTTC.

The gene calls are TRBV6-2 or TRBV6-3 and TRBJ2-7, with unresolved D. The CDR3 covers 13 residues. V lost 4 bases, J lost 1 base, and 8 bases lay in between. CDR1 and CDR2 (germline): MNHEY, SVGEGT. The CDR3 loop reads CASSSGESYEQYF. CDR3 nucleotides: TGTGCCAGCAGTTCCGGTGAGTCCTACGAGCAGTACTTC.

This clonotype was seen a few times. The chain joins TRBV29-1 to TRBJ2-1; D unclear. The germline V and J ends were trimmed by 0 bases and 14 bases, with 14 bases remaining between them. This CDR3 comprises 12 residues. CDR1 SQVTM and CDR2 ANQGSEA come from the germline V gene. This CDR3 is CSVEDLRVVEFF. The CDR3 region has the DNA TGCAGCGTTGAAGATCTGAGAGTGGTGGAGTTCTTC.

The CDR3 nucleotides read TGTGCCGGCAAGGACAGGGGGAACACTGAAGCTTTCTTT. Translating it yields CAGKDRGNTEAFF. This sequence joins TRBV28 and TRBJ1-1, with 9 bases that match TRBD1. The CDR3 loop spans 13 amino acids. Germline assignment: CDR1 MDHEN and CDR2 SYDVKM. V shed 11 bases and J 1 base; nucleotides not matched to a gene: 5.

V usage is TRBV29-1 and J usage is TRBJ2-3; 7 bases match TRBD2. Germline CDR1 SQVTM, CDR2 ANQGSEA. The CDR3 is made up of 11 amino acids. V lost 5 bases and J lost 4; bases outside the gene matches: 0. The CDR3, as DNA: TGCAGCGTTACTAGCGCAGATACGCAGTATTTT. It yields the protein CSVTSADTQYF.

This clonotype was found a few times. The V and J genes are TRBV3-1 and TRBJ2-4, with 11 bases identical to TRBD2. Germline trimming cut 1 base from V and 8 bases from J; bases unmatched to any gene: 7. Germline assignment: CDR1 LGHDT and CDR2 YNNKEL (reference sequence). The CDR3 loop spans 16 amino acids. The CDR3 DNA reads as TGTGCCAGCAGCCAAGTTAGTAGCGGGAGGGCGTACATTCAGTACTTC. Translation: CASSQVSSGRAYIQYF.

This clonotype has a handful of counts. V is TRBV20-1 and J is TRBJ1-5; TRBD1 aligns across 10 bases. Looked up from germline, CDR1 is DFQATT and CDR2 is SNEGSKA (reference sequence). The CDR3 runs to 15 residues. V shed 3 bases and J 4 bases; nucleotides not matched to a gene: 6. The CDR3 loop reads CSASDRGLGNQPQHF. Written as DNA, the CDR3 is TGCAGTGCTAGCGACAGGGGGCTAGGAAATCAGCCCCAGCATTTT.

The V call is TRBV20-1, the J call TRBJ2-5, with unresolved D. TRBJ2-7 explains the end of the DNA better; the J call may be wrong. The CDR3 spans 14 residues. Germline assignment: CDR1 DFQATT and CDR2 SNEGSKA (reference sequence). The CDR3 reads CSARVNWVAYEQYF. CDR3 bases: TGCAGTGCTAGAGTTAACTGGGTTGCCTACGAGCAGTACTTC.

This clonotype was picked up a small number of times. DNA for the CDR3: TGTGCCAGCAGCTTGGGGACAGGGTTCTTCCTAGGGGAGCTGTTTTTT. This encodes CASSLGTGFFLGELFF. V and J are TRBV7-2 and TRBJ2-2; 9 bases are a match to TRBD1. Germline V gives CDR1 SGHTA, CDR2 FQGNSA. The CDR3 sequence is 16 residues long. J lost 8 bases, V lost 3 bases, and 10 bases had no gene match.

This clonotype was seen only a few times. The chain uses TRBV28 and TRBJ1-2; the D is unclear. This CDR3 has 14 residues. Germline V gene lookup returns CDR1 MDHEN and CDR2 SYDVKM. Trimming removed 0 bases at V and 8 bases at J, with 13 bases between. The CDR3 spells CASSLWGEGSGYTF. The DNA of the CDR3 is TGTGCCAGCAGTTTATGGGGTGAGGGAAGCGGCTACACCTTC.

J is TRBJ2-5 and V is TRBV7-9; D is unresolved. Trimming removed 4 bases at V and 4 bases at J, with 16 bases between. CDR1 SEHNR and CDR2 FQNEAQ come from the germline V gene (reference sequence). The CDR3 contains 15 residues. The CDR3 sequence: CASSSQAPPGETQYF. CDR3 bases: TGTGCCAGCAGCTCCCAAGCTCCACCTGGAGAGACCCAGTACTTC.

This clonotype has a handful of counts. The chain combines TRBV20-1 with TRBJ2-3, with 7 nucleotides matching TRBD2. The CDR3 length is 14 residues. V trimming: 3 bases; J trimming: 6 bases; junction bases outside the gene matches: 9. Germline-derived CDR1 and CDR2 are DFQATT and SNEGSKA (reference sequence). The CDR3 bases are TGCAGTGCTAGTAACAGCGGGGAATACGATACGCAGTATTTT. This gives the protein CSASNSGEYDTQYF.

This clonotype has just one count. This chain joins TRBV10-3 and TRBJ2-7; D gene ambiguous. Germline-derived CDR1 and CDR2 are ENHRY and SYGVKD. This CDR3 is built from 13 residues. The V end was cut by 4 bases, the J end by 7 bases, with 14 bases between. CDR3 sequence reads: CAISGPEQWEQYF. The CDR3 bases are TGTGCCATCAGTGGTCCCGAACAATGGGAGCAGTACTTC.